Below, 28 T cell receptor beta chains from the same sample are listed, as sequenced in a study of CD8+CD57+ T cells in acquired aplastic anemia. CDR3 and TCR beta VDJ profiling relied on genomic DNA as the template. TCRdb passed the reads through MiXCR, listing each CDR3 protein once. The data hold 450,000 to 600,000 distinct CDR3 sequences, with less than 35% observed a single time. Patients selected for sequencing had displayed CD8+CD57+ cell expansion by flow cytometry. Sequenced: sorted CD4+, CD8+, or CD8+CD57+ T cells (not recorded which) from PBMCs. Receptors originate from a human donor with aplastic anemia.

This clonotype was seen only a few times. J is TRBJ2-1 and V is TRBV5-6; tentatively, D is TRBD2 (7 bases). With 1 base removed from V and 2 bases from J, the gap between germline ends came to 10 bases. Germline V gives CDR1 SGHDT, CDR2 YYEEEE. The CDR3 covers 15 residues. In nucleotides, the CDR3 is TGTGCCAGCAGCTTGAGGGGGGGGACCTACAATGAGCAGTTCTTC. It is translated as CASSLRGGTYNEQFF.

The CDR3 is CSARKLGFTEAFF. DNA for the CDR3: TGCAGTGCTAGAAAATTGGGATTCACTGAAGCTTTCTTT. The rearrangement uses TRBV20-1 and TRBJ1-1; no clear D gene. V was cut by 2 bases and J by 4 bases, with 11 bases left in between. Germline CDR1 DFQATT, CDR2 SNEGSKA (reference sequence). The CDR3 contains 13 residues.

In its sample, this clonotype was seen a few times. V usage is TRBV7-9 and J usage is TRBJ2-5; 7 positions agree with TRBD1. The CDR3 covers 16 residues. Germline CDR1 and CDR2: SEHNR and FQNEAQ (reference sequence). V gave up 5 bases and J gave up 4 bases; unmatched junction bases: 13. The CDR3 sequence: CASSPKTTGYGETQYF. Written as DNA, the CDR3 is TGTGCCAGCAGCCCGAAGACGACAGGGTATGGAGAGACCCAGTACTTC.

Remarks on this clonotype: A much larger clone lies one base from this, so it may be a read error. The chain couples TRBV6-1 to TRBJ1-5; the match to TRBD1 covers 10 bases. V gave up 6 bases and J gave up 6 bases; unmatched junction bases: 5. This CDR3 contains 14 residues. From germline, CDR1 is MNHNS and CDR2 SASEGT. CDR3 nucleotide sequence: TGTGCCAGCAGCCCCGGGACAGGGGTTCAGCCCCAGCATTTT. This gives the protein CASSPGTGVQPQHF.

The rearrangement joins TRBV12-5 to TRBJ2-7; 10 nucleotides align to TRBD1. The CDR3 has 16 residues. Germline trimming cut 2 bases from V and 2 bases from J; bases unmatched to any gene: 6. In germline, CDR1 is LGHNT, CDR2 FRNRAP. For the CDR3, the DNA is TGTGCTAGTGGTTTGCCACTCGGGACAGGGGCCTACGAGCAGTACTTC. Amino acids: CASGLPLGTGAYEQYF.

This clonotype was counted at least ten times. The gene calls are TRBV10-3 and TRBJ1-1, with D perhaps matching TRBD1 (6 bases). The CDR3 runs 17 residues. CDR1 is ENHRY, CDR2 SYGVKD, per germline. The V end lost 7 bases, the J end lost 5 bases, and 26 bases lay between the germline ends. The CDR3 sequence is CAITEDSGGLGSTEAFF. CDR3 coding DNA: TGTGCCATCACCGAGGACAGCGGCGGGTTGGGGAGTACTGAAGCTTTCTTT.

The rearrangement uses TRBV6-1 and TRBJ1-1; unclear D gene. V lost 6 bases and J 3 bases, leaving 8 bases between the germline ends. The CDR3 runs 12 residues. Germline V lookup: CDR1 MNHNS, CDR2 SASEGT. The CDR3: CASSQAYTEAFF. The CDR3 bases are TGTGCCAGCAGCCAAGCCTACACTGAAGCTTTCTTT.

This chain joins TRBV10-3 and TRBJ1-3; weak D call: TRBD1 (6 bases). Germline lookup yields CDR1 ENHRY and CDR2 SYGVKD. V was pared by 10 bases and J by 5 bases, with 30 bases between. This CDR3 is 18 amino acids long. This CDR3 is CASSPYIPNRVVRNTIYF. CDR3 DNA sequence: TGTGCCAGCAGCCCGTATATCCCGAACAGGGTCGTGAGAAACACCATATATTTT.

The rearrangement uses TRBV2 and TRBJ1-1, with D perhaps matching TRBD1 (6 bases). The CDR3 runs 18 residues. V lost 6 bases and J lost 2, with 25 bases in between. Germline lookup yields CDR1 SNHLY and CDR2 FYNNEI. The CDR3 nucleotides are TGTGCCAGCAGCACAGAGGGGATTTCCAGGGGACCTAACACTGAAGCTTTCTTT. It translates to CASSTEGISRGPNTEAFF.

Concerning this clonotype itself: A read error is possible here, since a much larger clone lies one base away. The chain links TRBV20-1 to TRBJ2-7; tentatively, D is TRBD1 or TRBD2 (5 bases each). The CDR3 contains 13 residues. Germline-derived CDR1 and CDR2 are DFQATT and SNEGSKA (reference sequence). The DNA of the CDR3 is TGCAGTGCTAGTAAGGGACCAACCTACGAGCAGTGCTTC. It translates to CSASKGPTYEQCF.

V is TRBV9 and J is TRBJ1-1, with TRBD1 matching 7 bases. From germline, CDR1 is SGDLS and CDR2 YYNGEE. The CDR3 is 12 residues long. The J segment lost 11 bases and the V segment lost 4 bases, leaving 8 bases of the junction unmatched. As DNA, the CDR3 is TGTGCCAGCAGCACAGGGACAGCTGCGGCTTTCTTT. Translating it yields CASSTGTAAAFF.

The chain employs TRBV15 and TRBJ2-5, with D perhaps TRBD2 (5 bases). The CDR3 runs to 12 residues. Germline loops: CDR1 LNHNV, CDR2 YYDKDF (reference sequence). Trimming pared 1 base from V and 10 bases from J, leaving 10 bases between. Written as DNA, the CDR3 is TGTGCCACCAGCAGAGCACCAGAGGGCCAGTACTTC. Its translation: CATSRAPEGQYF.

The chain combines TRBV20-1 with TRBJ1-1, with D unclear. Germline CDR1 DFQATT, CDR2 SNEGSKA (reference sequence). The length of the CDR3 is 13 residues. The ends were cut back, 1 base at V and 1 base at J, with 7 bases in the middle. The DNA of the CDR3 is TGCAGTGCTAGAGGGAACAGGAACACTGAAGCTTTCTTT. The encoded protein is CSARGNRNTEAFF.

This clonotype was seen many times. This sequence joins TRBV15 and TRBJ1-1; D not resolved. CDR1 is LNHNV, CDR2 YYDKDF, per germline (reference sequence). The V gene lost 2 bases and the J gene lost 2 bases, with 3 bases spanning the gap. The CDR3 is made up of 12 amino acids. The CDR3 sequence is CATSRRNTEAFF. For the CDR3, the DNA is TGTGCCACCAGCAGAAGAAACACTGAAGCTTTCTTT.

This rearrangement joins TRBV4-2 to TRBJ2-1; 11 bases agree with TRBD2. There are 15 residues in the CDR3. Germline V gives CDR1 LGHNA, CDR2 YNFKEQ. The ends lost 0 bases at V and 5 bases at J; junction bases unmatched: 0. CDR3 in amino acids: CASSQEGLADNEQFF. Written as DNA, the CDR3 is TGTGCCAGCAGCCAAGAGGGACTAGCGGACAATGAGCAGTTCTTC.

This clonotype showed up just a few times. This chain connects TRBV28 to TRBJ1-5; D gene unclear. V was cut by 5 bases and J by 7 bases, with 15 bases left in between. Germline V gene data show CDR1 as MDHEN and CDR2 as SYDVKM. This CDR3 region has 14 residues. The CDR3 loop is CASSPGLHGQPQHF. The CDR3 nucleotides read TGTGCCAGCAGTCCCGGACTACATGGGCAGCCCCAGCATTTT.

V and J are TRBV2 and TRBJ1-6, with a possible D match to TRBD1 (5 bases). V lost 5 bases, J lost 5 bases, and 16 bases lay in between. There are 16 residues in the CDR3. The germline V gene has CDR1 SNHLY and CDR2 FYNNEI. CDR3 in amino acids: CASSFGGDWDNSPLHF. CDR3 DNA: TGTGCCAGCAGTTTCGGTGGGGACTGGGATAATTCACCCCTCCACTTT.

This clonotype has at least ten counts. The V call is TRBV24-1, the J call TRBJ2-1; D is perhaps TRBD1 or TRBD2 (6 bases each). Germline V CDR1 and CDR2: KGHDR, SFDVKD. The CDR3 runs to 15 residues. The ends were cut back, 4 bases at V and 4 bases at J, with 13 bases in the middle. The CDR3 DNA is TGTGCCACCAGTGAGACGGGGGCTAGGTACAATGAGCAGTTCTTC. Amino acids: CATSETGARYNEQFF.

V gene TRBV7-8 combines with J gene TRBJ2-5, with 8 bases matching TRBD2. Germline CDR1 is SGHVS and CDR2 is FQNEAQ. V was clipped by 5 bases and J by 5 bases; unmatched bases: 13. The CDR3 is made up of 16 amino acids. The CDR3 nucleotides read TGTGCCAGCAGCGCCCTTTGGAGCGGGGGCTCTGAGACCCAGTACTTC. This sequence encodes CASSALWSGGSETQYF.

For this clonotype: This clone may be a read error of a much larger clone one base away. V and J are TRBV2 and TRBJ2-7; D unresolved. V lost 7 bases and J 7 bases, leaving 17 bases between the germline ends. Germline assignment: CDR1 SNHLY and CDR2 FYNNEI. The CDR3 runs 13 residues. The CDR3 coding sequence is TGTGCCAGCAAAAGCAGCTTTATGAATGAGCAGTACTTC. Amino acids: CASKSSFMNEQYF.

This clonotype has only a few counts. V and J are TRBV5-1 and TRBJ2-2, with D unclear. CDR3 length: 14 amino acids. V lost 5 bases and J lost 1, with 9 bases in between. Germline assignment: CDR1 SGHRS and CDR2 YFSETQ. CDR3 region: CASSSDGNTGELFF. The CDR3 DNA sequence: TGCGCCAGCAGTTCTGACGGGAACACCGGGGAGCTGTTTTTT. Based on the CDR3 plus reference TRBV5-1 and TRBJ2-2, the full variable domain is KAGVTQTPRYLIKTRGQQVTLSCSPISGHRSVSWYQQTPGQGLQFLFEYFSETQRNKGNFPGRFSGRQFSNSRSEMNVSTLELGDSALYLCASSSDGNTGELFFGEGSRLTVL.

The DNA of the CDR3 is TGTGCCAGCAGGACCGGGACAGGGACAGATACGCAGTATTTT. As protein: CASRTGTGTDTQYF. This rearrangement joins TRBV2 to TRBJ2-3; 9 bases align to TRBD1. With 6 bases clipped from V and 3 bases from J, the junction kept 4 bases outside the gene matches. This CDR3 region has 14 residues. Germline V gives CDR1 SNHLY, CDR2 FYNNEI.

This clonotype showed up many times. The chain joins TRBV10-2 to TRBJ1-2, with D possibly being TRBD1 (5 bases). Trimming cost V 0 bases and J 4 bases, with 9 bases left between them. Per the germline V gene, CDR1 is WSHSY and CDR2 is SAAADI. The CDR3 spans 14 residues. DNA of the CDR3: TGCGCCAGCAGTGAGTCAGGGGCCAGCTATGGCTACACCTTC. It is translated as CASSESGASYGYTF.

There are many counts of this clonotype. The chain employs TRBV19 and TRBJ2-7; D may be TRBD2 (5 bases). The CDR3 length is 15 residues. Trimming pared 5 bases from V and 4 bases from J, leaving 18 bases between. Looked up from germline, CDR1 is LNHDA and CDR2 is SQIVND (reference sequence). This CDR3 reads CASSQPGSNPYEQYF. In DNA, the CDR3 is TGTGCCAGTAGTCAACCGGGATCTAACCCTTACGAGCAGTACTTC.

A remark on this clonotype: A much larger clone differs from this one at a single base, so this may be a read error. V gene TRBV7-3 combines with J gene TRBJ2-7, with D tentatively TRBD1 or TRBD2 (7 bases each). There are 16 residues in the CDR3. Germline CDR1 and CDR2: SGHTA and FQGTGA. Between the trimmed V and J ends, which lost 1 base and 5 bases, there was a span of 18 bases. In DNA, the CDR3 is TGTGCCAGCAGCTTAAGAGGGGGCACGGGAGGAGACGAGCAGTACTTC. Residues: CASSLRGGTGGDEQYF.

V usage is TRBV11-2 and J usage is TRBJ2-7; TRBD1 might be the D (5 bases). Germline loops: CDR1 SGHAT, CDR2 FQNNGV. V shed 6 bases and J shed 7 bases, with 16 bases lying between them. The CDR3 covers 13 residues. The CDR3 loop reads CASRLDIVEEQYF. DNA for the CDR3: TGTGCCAGCAGGTTGGACATAGTGGAGGAGCAGTACTTC.

Concerning this clonotype itself: A much larger clone sits a single nucleotide away, making a read error possible. The chain combines TRBV14 with TRBJ1-5, with D possibly TRBD1 on 6 matching bases. This CDR3 comprises 15 residues. From germline, CDR1 is SGHDN and CDR2 FVKESK. In DNA, the CDR3 is TGTGCCAGCAGCCCCGAACAGGGAGCGAATCAGCCCCCGCATTTT. Protein sequence: CASSPEQGANQPPHF.

The chain couples TRBV5-5 to TRBJ1-1; D possibly corresponds to TRBD1 (6 bases). Germline V gene data show CDR1 as SGHKS and CDR2 as YYEKEE (reference sequence). This CDR3 is 16 amino acids long. With 4 bases removed from V and 4 bases from J, the gap between germline ends came to 20 bases. CDR3 region: CASSVEVTGLSTEAFF. DNA of the CDR3: TGTGCCAGCAGCGTAGAGGTGACAGGACTGAGCACTGAAGCTTTCTTT.